The 20 T cell receptor beta chains reported below all come from one sample, sequenced in a study of beta chain features in type 1 diabetes. The whole isolated RNA underwent reverse transcription, so sequencing captured expressed TCRB transcripts. Sequencing was performed with immunoSEQ multiplex PCR; in TCRdb, only in-frame clones are kept and a portion is missing. The sample has 900,000 or so clones; roughly 17% are singletons. The sequenced sample consisted of naive CD4+ T cells from blood. The receptors shown here come from a woman aged 18-29 years in good health.

The sample holds a few counts of this clone. An end of the junction does not agree with germline; a read error may underlie this. The sample holds other DNA sequences that translate to the same CDR3. This chain joins TRBV4-2 and TRBJ1-1; TRBD1 might be the D (6 bases). The germline V gene has CDR1 LGHNA and CDR2 YNFKEQ. This CDR3 contains 14 residues. The CDR3 spells CASSQDRGGTEAFF. Here the CDR3 DNA reads TGTGCCAGCAGCCAAGACAGGGGCGGCACTGAAGCCTTCTTT.

This clone showed up just a few times. The chain couples TRBV28 to TRBJ1-2, with 7 bases aligning to TRBD1. The germline gives CDR1 MDHEN, CDR2 SYDVKM. This CDR3 region has 13 residues. Trimming removed 6 bases from V and 4 bases from J; junction bases left unmatched: 5. The CDR3: CASSQRQGYGYTF. CDR3 coding DNA: TGTGCCAGCAGCCAACGACAGGGCTATGGCTACACCTTC.

In DNA, the CDR3 is TGCAGTGCTAGGCCAGGCTATGGCTACACCTTC. Translating it yields CSARPGYGYTF. The chain has TRBV20-1 and TRBJ1-2; D is uncertain. CDR1 and CDR2 from the germline V gene are DFQATT and SNEGSKA (reference sequence). The V and J ends lost 3 bases and 4 bases respectively, with 6 bases between them. The CDR3 spans 11 residues.

This clone was counted a few times. J is TRBJ1-2 and V is TRBV7-3, with 9 bases matching TRBD1. The junction had 8 bases not matched to a gene; V was cut back by 2 bases and J by 4 bases. From germline, CDR1 is SGHTA and CDR2 FQGTGA. This CDR3 comprises 16 residues. This chain's CDR3 is CASSLGGTGRVYGYTF. CDR3 nucleotides: TGTGCCAGCAGCTTAGGAGGGACAGGGAGGGTCTATGGCTACACCTTC.

This clone was counted only a few times. V usage is TRBV7-2 and J usage is TRBJ2-7, with 9 bases fitting TRBD1. CDR1 is SGHTA, CDR2 FQGNSA, per germline. This CDR3 has 13 amino acids. V dropped 3 bases and J dropped 6; count of bases not matched to a gene: 3. In DNA form, the CDR3 reads TGTGCCAGCAGCTTTGACAGGGGGACCGAGCAGTACTTC. Its translation: CASSFDRGTEQYF.

The chain carries TRBV5-1 and TRBJ2-3; D gene uncertain. In germline, CDR1 is SGHRS, CDR2 YFSETQ. This CDR3 has 15 residues. The V gene lost 1 base and the J gene lost 2 bases, with 11 bases spanning the gap. The CDR3 spells CASSLSARNTDTQYF. The CDR3 DNA sequence: TGCGCCAGCAGCTTGTCGGCCCGTAACACAGATACGCAGTATTTT.

The chain has TRBV4-2 and TRBJ2-1; D gene ambiguous. The CDR3 runs 15 residues. Germline CDR1 and CDR2: LGHNA and YNFKEQ. V was cut by 0 bases and J by 4 bases, with 10 bases left in between. CDR3 protein: CASSQEQLTYNEQFF. CDR3 DNA: TGTGCCAGCAGCCAAGAACAGCTGACGTACAATGAGCAGTTCTTC.

There are a few counts of this clone. The rearrangement joins TRBV27 to TRBJ2-3, with 14 positions matching TRBD2. This CDR3 is 19 amino acids long. Germline V lookup: CDR1 MNHEY, CDR2 SMNVEV (reference sequence). Germline trimming cut 3 bases from V and 4 bases from J; bases unmatched to any gene: 12. The CDR3 protein is CASSFRMATSGRAADTQYF. CDR3 DNA sequence: TGTGCCAGCAGTTTCCGGATGGCGACTAGCGGGAGGGCGGCAGATACGCAGTATTTT.

This clone has only a few counts. The chain couples TRBV5-1 to TRBJ2-7; no firm D call. This CDR3 has 15 residues. The germline V gene has CDR1 SGHRS and CDR2 YFSETQ. V was shortened by 4 bases and J by 1 base, with 15 bases between the two germline ends. The CDR3 region has the DNA TGCGCCAGCAGCGGCCCGGGTTCCACTTCCTACGAGCAGTACTTC. Amino acids: CASSGPGSTSYEQYF.

This chain joins TRBV7-9 and TRBJ2-1; 8 bases match TRBD2. Germline V lookup: CDR1 SEHNR, CDR2 FQNEAQ (reference sequence). The J segment lost 1 base and the V segment lost 5 bases, leaving 4 bases of the junction unmatched. The CDR3 sequence is 15 residues long. The CDR3 DNA sequence: TGTGCCAGCAGCAAAGCGGGAGCGTCCTACAATGAGCAGTTCTTC. It encodes CASSKAGASYNEQFF.

This chain connects TRBV7-2 to TRBJ2-1; 12 bases are shared with TRBD2. The CDR3 is 15 residues long. Trimming cost V 5 bases and J 6 bases; bases outside gene matches: 5. Germline-derived CDR1 and CDR2 are SGHTA and FQGNSA. This CDR3 reads CASSTTSGRTNEQFF. The CDR3 DNA sequence: TGTGCCAGCAGCACCACTAGCGGGAGGACCAATGAGCAGTTCTTC.

The table lists this clone with a few counts. V is TRBV2 and J is TRBJ2-1; 10 bases are shared with TRBD2. The CDR3 has 13 amino acids. Germline lookup yields CDR1 SNHLY and CDR2 FYNNEI. The junction had 5 bases not matched to a gene; V was cut back by 7 bases and J by 8 bases. The CDR3 loop reads CASKEREGDEQFF. In nucleotides, the CDR3 is TGTGCCAGCAAGGAGCGGGAGGGGGATGAGCAGTTCTTC.

This clone was seen a handful of times. The rearrangement uses TRBV25-1 and TRBJ1-3; D uncertain. The CDR3 sequence is 17 residues long. V dropped 0 bases and J dropped 0 bases, with 12 bases sitting between them. Germline V CDR1 and CDR2: MGHDK, SYGVNS. CDR3 loop: CASSEYPPPVSGNTIYF. In DNA form, the CDR3 reads TGTGCCAGCAGTGAATACCCCCCTCCCGTCTCTGGAAACACCATATATTTT.

On this clone itself: Without the conserved terminal phenylalanine or tryptophan, this CDR3 likely stems from a read error. The chain uses TRBV15 and TRBJ1-1; TRBD1 might be the D (6 bases). The germline V gene has CDR1 LNHNV and CDR2 YYDKDF (reference sequence). The germline V and J ends were trimmed by 1 base and 6 bases, with 12 bases remaining between them. The CDR3 sequence is 14 residues long. CDR3 amino acids: CATSRGSGGAEAFL. DNA for the CDR3: TGTGCCACCAGCAGAGGCTCGGGGGGCGCTGAAGCTTTCCTT.

The chain employs TRBV18 and TRBJ2-7; D not resolved. V dropped 6 bases and J dropped 7 bases, with 13 bases sitting between them. Germline V gene data show CDR1 as KGHSH and CDR2 as LQKENI. This CDR3 comprises 12 residues. Here the CDR3 DNA reads TGTGCCAGCTCCTCTATGGCAGAAGAGCAGTACTTC. This codes for CASSSMAEEQYF.

This clone showed up just a few times. The same CDR3 also results from other DNA sequences found in this sample. The rearrangement uses TRBV5-1 and TRBJ2-7, with D possibly being TRBD1 (5 bases). Germline lookup yields CDR1 SGHRS and CDR2 YFSETQ. The length of the CDR3 is 14 residues. V dropped 1 base and J dropped 0 bases, with 8 bases sitting between them. In nucleotides, the CDR3 is TGCGCCAGCAGCTTGCAGGGTAACTCCTACGAGCAGTACTTC. It translates to CASSLQGNSYEQYF.

CDR3 in amino acids: CASSQPGGNEQYF. CDR3 nucleotides: TGTGCCAGTTCGCAACCGGGAGGCAACGAGCAGTACTTC. This chain links TRBV6-5 with TRBJ2-7; 7 bases are shared with TRBD2. Germline CDR1 is MNHEY and CDR2 is SVGAGI. This CDR3 has 13 residues. V was clipped by 9 bases and J by 5 bases; unmatched bases: 10.

J is TRBJ2-7 and V is TRBV7-8; 13 bases line up with TRBD2. Looked up from germline, CDR1 is SGHVS and CDR2 is FQNEAQ. V gave up 2 bases and J gave up 6 bases; unmatched junction bases: 13. CDR3 length equals 18 residues. CDR3 amino acids: CASSLSGGKGLAGTEQYF. The CDR3 nucleotides are TGTGCCAGCAGCTTATCGGGGGGGAAGGGACTAGCGGGAACCGAGCAGTACTTC.

Here the CDR3 reads CASGTTDTQYF. For the CDR3, the DNA is TGTGCCAGCGGAACCACAGATACGCAGTATTTT. The chain is built from TRBV27 and TRBJ2-3; D gene uncertain. The V end was cut by 8 bases, the J end by 2 bases, with 5 bases between. CDR1 and CDR2 (germline): MNHEY, SMNVEV (reference sequence). The CDR3 contains 11 residues.

This clone showed up just a few times. The V and J genes are TRBV5-1 and TRBJ2-7; no clear D gene. Germline CDR1 SGHRS, CDR2 YFSETQ. This CDR3 has 15 residues. V dropped 2 bases and J dropped 3 bases, with 15 bases sitting between them. The CDR3 DNA reads TGCGCCAGCAGCTTAAGGGCCGGCGGCGACTACGAGCAGTACTTC. It specifies CASSLRAGGDYEQYF.